Below, 18 T cell receptor beta chains from the same sample are listed, as sequenced in a study of cytomegalovirus exposure and HLA in healthy donors. The PCR had 60 Vbeta and 13 Jbeta primers. The table came from immunoSEQ multiplex PCR; TCRdb's copy has only in-frame clones and leaves some out. Of around 110,000 clones in the sample, around 81% were seen once. Sequencing input: PBMCs. Every receptor here comes from a woman in her 30s in good health and CMV-seronegative.

DNA for the CDR3: TGTGCCAGCAGCCCCCCATTTTTCCAGGGTTCCTACGAGCAGTACTTC. This sequence encodes CASSPPFFQGSYEQYF. The chain links TRBV7-9 to TRBJ2-7, with TRBD1 as a possible D gene (5 bases). V was cut by 5 bases and J by 1 base, with 18 bases left in between. This CDR3 contains 16 residues. Germline loops: CDR1 SEHNR, CDR2 FQNEAQ (reference sequence).

The rearrangement joins TRBV28 to TRBJ1-4, with D uncertain. The V gene lost 3 bases and the J gene lost 3 bases, with 8 bases spanning the gap. Germline CDR1 and CDR2: MDHEN and SYDVKM. The CDR3 is 14 residues long. The CDR3 DNA reads as TGTGCCAGCAGTTTCTCAGTACCTAATGAAAAACTGTTTTTT. This gives the protein CASSFSVPNEKLFF.

The rearrangement uses TRBV15 and TRBJ2-1, with TRBD2 matching 11 bases. The germline V gene has CDR1 LNHNV and CDR2 YYDKDF (reference sequence). This CDR3 is built from 16 residues. After removal of 0 bases from V and 6 bases from J, the junction contained 4 bases not matched to a gene. CDR3 residues: CATSRELAGVTNEQFF. The CDR3, as DNA: TGTGCCACCAGCAGAGAACTAGCGGGAGTCACCAATGAGCAGTTCTTC. Based on the CDR3 plus reference TRBV15 and TRBJ2-1, the full variable domain is DAMVIQNPRYQVTQFGKPVTLSCSQTLNHNVMYWYQQKSSQAPKLLFHYYDKDFNNEADTPDNFQSRRPNTSFCFLDIRSPGLGDTAMYLCATSRELAGVTNEQFFGPGTRLTVL.

The chain combines TRBV6-1 with TRBJ1-1; 7 bases match TRBD1. After removal of 6 bases from V and 1 base from J, the junction contained 5 bases not matched to a gene. The CDR3 consists of 14 residues. Germline values: CDR1 MNHNS, CDR2 SASEGT. The CDR3 DNA is TGTGCCAGCAGCGAAAGACAGGGGAACACTGAAGCTTTCTTT. Amino acid sequence: CASSERQGNTEAFF.

The rearrangement uses TRBV4-3 and TRBJ2-1; D is ambiguous. CDR1 and CDR2 from the germline V gene are LGHNA and YSLEER. The germline V and J ends were trimmed by 0 bases and 0 bases, with 6 bases remaining between them. The CDR3 spans 15 residues. CDR3 region: CASSQELSSYNEQFF. CDR3 nucleotide sequence: TGCGCCAGCAGCCAAGAGCTCAGCTCCTACAATGAGCAGTTCTTC.

The rearrangement joins TRBV18 to TRBJ2-7, with TRBD1 matching 10 bases. Germline V gene data show CDR1 as KGHSH and CDR2 as LQKENI. Germline trimming cut 3 bases from V and 5 bases from J; bases unmatched to any gene: 4. CDR3 length: 14 residues. CDR3 residues: CASSPWDRGDEQYF. The CDR3 coding sequence is TGTGCCAGCTCACCGTGGGACAGGGGTGACGAGCAGTACTTC.

The chain links TRBV10-1 to TRBJ2-5; a weak D match, TRBD1 (6 bases). Per germline, CDR1 WNHNN and CDR2 SYGVQD (reference sequence). This CDR3 is built from 13 residues. Trimming took 3 bases from V and 2 from J, leaving 7 bases between them. CDR3 DNA sequence: TGCGCCAGCAGTGAAACAGGGCAAGAGACCCAGTACTTC. Protein: CASSETGQETQYF.

This clone came up a few times. The chain links TRBV11-2 to TRBJ2-7, with 8 bases lining up with TRBD2. The CDR3 consists of 15 residues. V lost 1 base and J lost 4; bases outside the gene matches: 6. In germline, CDR1 is SGHAT, CDR2 FQNNGV. As DNA, the CDR3 is TGTGCCAGCAGCTTAGTCTGGCGGGAGGATTACGAGCAGTACTTC. Translated, it gives CASSLVWREDYEQYF. The variable domain in full, completed from reference TRBV11-2 and TRBJ2-7, reads EAGVAQSPRYKIIEKRQSVAFWCNPISGHATLYWYQQILGQGPKLLIQFQNNGVVDDSQLPKDRFSAERLKGVDSTLKIQPAKLEDSAVYLCASSLVWREDYEQYFGPGTRLTVT.

The J gene is TRBJ2-3, the V gene TRBV7-2, with 9 positions matching TRBD2. V lost 1 base and J lost 8; bases outside the gene matches: 7. This CDR3 has 15 amino acids. The germline gives CDR1 SGHTA, CDR2 FQGNSA. The CDR3 sequence: CASSLDLSGRGTQYF. The CDR3 coding sequence is TGTGCCAGCAGCTTAGATCTTAGCGGGAGAGGTACGCAGTATTTT.

The chain has TRBV18 and TRBJ1-3; 9 bases map to TRBD1. From germline, CDR1 is KGHSH and CDR2 LQKENI. The length of the CDR3 is 17 residues. The ends lost 1 base at V and 4 bases at J; junction bases unmatched: 8. The DNA of the CDR3 is TGTGCCAGCTCACCACTAACCGGGACAGGGAGCGGAAACACCATATATTTT. Residues: CASSPLTGTGSGNTIYF.

The J gene is TRBJ1-1, the V gene TRBV5-4, with 12 bases that match TRBD1. Germline-derived CDR1 and CDR2 are SGHNT and YYREEE (reference sequence). Losses at the gene ends were 4 bases for V and 9 bases for J; bases not matched to a gene: 7. The CDR3 runs to 14 residues. CDR3 in DNA: TGTGCCAGCAGCCCGGGACAGGGGGCGCTTAAAGCTTTCTTT. Encoded protein: CASSPGQGALKAFF.

This clone was counted a single time. This chain connects TRBV5-4 to TRBJ1-4, with D hard to call. V was pared by 3 bases and J by 0 bases, with 18 bases between. This CDR3 comprises 18 residues. The germline V gene has CDR1 SGHNT and CDR2 YYREEE (reference sequence). The CDR3 bases are TGTGCCAGCAGCTGGATTCAGACGACACATGCAACTAATGAAAAACTGTTTTTT. Protein product: CASSWIQTTHATNEKLFF.

This rearrangement joins TRBV13 to TRBJ2-1; no clear D gene. V was cut by 5 bases and J by 4 bases, with 6 bases left in between. CDR3 size: 12 residues. Germline V gives CDR1 PRHDT, CDR2 FYEKMQ (reference sequence). The CDR3 sequence is CASSLLYNEQFF. The DNA of the CDR3 is TGTGCCAGCAGCCTGTTATACAATGAGCAGTTCTTC.

This chain links TRBV5-4 with TRBJ2-5; TRBD2 agrees at 8 bases. The last part of the DNA fits TRBJ2-7 better; the J call may be wrong. Germline assignment: CDR1 SGHNT and CDR2 YYREEE (reference sequence). The CDR3 loop spans 13 amino acids. The chain's CDR3 is CASSLVTSDEQYF. The CDR3 DNA follows: TGTGCCAGCAGCTTGGTGACTAGCGACGAGCAGTACTTC.

The chain has TRBV5-1 and TRBJ2-7; 7 nucleotides align to TRBD1. V shed 0 bases, J shed 0 bases, and the junction held 6 bases outside the gene matches. The CDR3 runs 16 residues. Germline CDR1 reads SGHRS; CDR2 reads YFSETQ. CDR3 amino acids: CASSLVPGQSSYEQYF. In DNA, the CDR3 is TGCGCCAGCAGCTTGGTGCCGGGACAGAGCTCCTACGAGCAGTACTTC.

The chain couples TRBV4-1 to TRBJ2-1; 10 nucleotides line up with TRBD2. The CDR3 consists of 16 residues. In germline, CDR1 is MGHRA, CDR2 YSYEKL. The trim removed 1 base at V and 8 bases at J, leaving 8 bases unmatched. Here the CDR3 reads CASSQGSSGSYDEQFF. Here the CDR3 DNA reads TGCGCCAGCAGCCAAGGGTCTAGCGGGAGTTACGATGAGCAGTTCTTC.

The rearrangement joins TRBV5-4 to TRBJ1-1; D gene ambiguous. Germline CDR1 is SGHNT and CDR2 is YYREEE (reference sequence). V dropped 0 bases and J dropped 3 bases, with 9 bases sitting between them. The CDR3 has 14 residues. This CDR3 reads CASSLAGEYTEAFF. As DNA, the CDR3 is TGTGCCAGCAGCTTGGCCGGGGAGTACACTGAAGCTTTCTTT.

The chain recombines TRBV5-4 with TRBJ2-7; a possible D gene is TRBD1 (6 bases). Germline CDR1 is SGHNT and CDR2 is YYREEE (reference sequence). Deletions cut 8 bases from V and 4 bases from J, with 10 bases between. CDR3 length: 11 amino acids. The CDR3 coding sequence is TGTGCCAGTTCGACAGGATACGAGCAGTACTTC. Its protein product is CASSTGYEQYF.